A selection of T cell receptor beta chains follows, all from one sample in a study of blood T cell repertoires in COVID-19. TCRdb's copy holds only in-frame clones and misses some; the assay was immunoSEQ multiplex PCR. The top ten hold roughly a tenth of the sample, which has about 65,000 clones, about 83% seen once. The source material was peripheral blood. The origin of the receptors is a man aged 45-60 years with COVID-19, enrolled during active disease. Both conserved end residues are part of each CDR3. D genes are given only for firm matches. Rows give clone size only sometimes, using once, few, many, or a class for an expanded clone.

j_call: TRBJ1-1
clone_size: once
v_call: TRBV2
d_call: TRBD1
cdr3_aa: CASSPAGTGVGTEAFF
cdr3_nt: TGTGCCAGCAGCCCCGCCGGGACAGGGGTTGGCACTGAAGCTTTCTTT

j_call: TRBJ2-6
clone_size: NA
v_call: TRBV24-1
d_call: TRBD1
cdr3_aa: CATSDFPGTGSGANVLTF
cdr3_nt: TGTGCCACCAGTGATTTTCCCGGGACAGGGTCTGGGGCCAACGTCCTGACTTTC

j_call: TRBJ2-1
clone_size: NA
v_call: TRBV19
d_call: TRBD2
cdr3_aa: CASTASGSNEQFF
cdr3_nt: TGTGCCAGTACCGCTAGCGGGAGTAATGAGCAGTTCTTC

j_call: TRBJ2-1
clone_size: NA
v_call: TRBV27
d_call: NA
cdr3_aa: CASSFLGNHGNNEQFF
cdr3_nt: TGTGCCAGCAGTTTTTTAGGGAACCACGGGAACAATGAGCAGTTCTTC

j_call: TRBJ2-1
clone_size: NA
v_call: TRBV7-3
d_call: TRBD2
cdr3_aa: CASSLRLAGANEQFF
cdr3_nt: TGTGCCAGCAGCTTAAGGCTAGCGGGGGCCAATGAGCAGTTCTTC

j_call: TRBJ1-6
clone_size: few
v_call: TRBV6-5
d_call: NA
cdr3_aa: CASRKQVSSPLHF
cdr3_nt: TGTGCCAGCCGGAAGCAGGTTTCCTCACCCCTCCACTTT

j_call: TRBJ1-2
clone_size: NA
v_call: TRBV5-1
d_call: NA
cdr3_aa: CASARGNYGYTF
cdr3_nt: TGCGCCAGCGCAAGGGGTAACTATGGCTACACCTTC

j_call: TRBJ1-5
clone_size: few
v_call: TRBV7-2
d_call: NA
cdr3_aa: CASSLSLQPQHF
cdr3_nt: TGTGCCAGCAGCTTATCCCTTCAGCCCCAGCATTTT

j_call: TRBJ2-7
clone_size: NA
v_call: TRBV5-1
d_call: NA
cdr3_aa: CASSRDNYEQYF
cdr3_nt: TGCGCCAGCAGCCGAGATAACTACGAGCAGTACTTC

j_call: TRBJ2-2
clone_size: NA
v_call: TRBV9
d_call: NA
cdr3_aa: CASSVDARSNTGELFF
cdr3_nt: TGTGCCAGCAGCGTAGATGCCAGATCGAACACCGGGGAGCTGTTTTTT

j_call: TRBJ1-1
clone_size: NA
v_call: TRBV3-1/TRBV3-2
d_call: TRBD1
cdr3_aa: CASSLQGGMNTEAFF
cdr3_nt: TGTGCCAGCAGTCTCCAGGGGGGAATGAACACTGAAGCTTTCTTT

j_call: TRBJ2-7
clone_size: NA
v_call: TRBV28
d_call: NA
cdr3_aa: CASSNTYEQYF
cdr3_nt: TGTGCCAGCAGTAATACCTACGAGCAGTACTTC

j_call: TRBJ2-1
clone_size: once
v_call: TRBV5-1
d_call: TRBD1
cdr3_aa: CASSLGQGTYNEQFF
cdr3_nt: TGCGCCAGCAGCTTGGGACAGGGGACCTACAATGAGCAGTTCTTC

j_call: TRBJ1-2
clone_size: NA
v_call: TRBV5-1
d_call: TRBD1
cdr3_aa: CASSFRQGKGYTF
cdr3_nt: TGCGCCAGCAGCTTTCGACAGGGAAAGGGCTACACCTTC

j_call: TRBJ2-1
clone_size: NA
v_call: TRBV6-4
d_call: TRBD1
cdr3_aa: CASSDRQGSYNEQFF
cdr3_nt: TGTGCCAGCAGTGACAGACAGGGCTCCTACAATGAGCAGTTCTTC

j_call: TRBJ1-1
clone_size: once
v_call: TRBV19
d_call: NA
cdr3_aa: CASSIQGFKTEAFF
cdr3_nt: TGTGCCAGTAGTATACAGGGATTCAAGACTGAAGCTTTCTTT

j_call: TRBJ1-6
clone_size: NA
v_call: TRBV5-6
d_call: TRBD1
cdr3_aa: CASSLTGTVNSPLHF
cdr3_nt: TGTGCCAGCAGCTTGACGGGGACAGTGAATTCACCCCTCCACTTT

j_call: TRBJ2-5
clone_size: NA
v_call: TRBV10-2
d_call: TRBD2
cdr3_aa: CASSDTLAGVETQYF
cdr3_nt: TGCGCCAGCAGTGATACGCTAGCGGGAGTAGAGACCCAGTACTTC

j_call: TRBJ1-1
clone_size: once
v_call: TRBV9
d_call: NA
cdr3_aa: CASSVVGGPAEAFF
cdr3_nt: TGTGCCAGCAGCGTAGTAGGAGGGCCCGCTGAAGCTTTCTTT

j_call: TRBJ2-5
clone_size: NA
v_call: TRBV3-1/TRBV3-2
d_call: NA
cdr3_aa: CASSQGEETQYF
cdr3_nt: TGTGCCAGCAGCCAAGGGGAGGAGACCCAGTACTTC

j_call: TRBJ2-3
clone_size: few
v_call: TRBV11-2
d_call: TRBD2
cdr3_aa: CASSLRLAGAADTQYF
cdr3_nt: TGTGCCAGCAGCCTGAGACTAGCGGGAGCTGCAGATACGCAGTATTTT

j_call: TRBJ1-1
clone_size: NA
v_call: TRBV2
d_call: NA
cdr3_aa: CASRIRGGTGQGAFF
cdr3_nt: TGTGCCAGCAGGATTCGGGGGGGTACAGGGCAGGGAGCTTTCTTT